This T cell receptor beta chain appears in the sequencing data of a study of patients and donors after allogeneic stem cell transplantation. This clonotype was observed at least ten times. TCRdb reanalysed the RT-PCR reads using MiXCR and keeps one entry per CDR3 protein. This table has about a million distinct CDR3 sequences, roughly 18% appearing once. CDR3 length: 17 amino acids. V shed 0 bases and J shed 0 bases, with 11 bases lying between them. The germline CDR1 and CDR2 sequences are LGHNA and YNFKEQ. The V and J genes are TRBV4-2 and TRBJ2-2; D unresolved. Sequencing was carried out using blood, either unsorted or a sorted T cell fraction (not recorded which). This TCR derives from a human donor who was either an allogeneic HSCT recipient or a stem cell or donor lymphocyte infusion donor (not recorded which). It is not recorded whose cells these are; they may come from a transplant donor. The CDR3 sequence is CASSQEVGRTNTGELFF. Here the CDR3 DNA reads TGTGCCAGCAGCCAAGAGGTAGGCCGAACGAACACCGGGGAGCTGTTTTTT.